Below, 5 T cell receptor beta chains from the same sample are listed, as sequenced in a study of blood T cell repertoires in COVID-19. Clones were read by immunoSEQ multiplex PCR, and TCRdb kept only the in-frame ones, dropping some. The sample lists about 80,000 clones; 88% were seen once. The sample was peripheral blood. The source of these receptors is a woman aged 80 or over with acute or convalescent COVID-19.

The table lists this clone with a count of one. The rearrangement joins TRBV30 to TRBJ1-1, with 7 bases aligning to TRBD1. With 3 bases clipped from V and 2 bases from J, the junction kept 3 bases outside the gene matches. CDR3 size: 13 residues. Looked up from germline, CDR1 is GTSNPN and CDR2 is SVGIG (reference sequence). The chain's CDR3 is CAWRQGLNTEAFF. DNA of the CDR3: TGTGCCTGGAGACAGGGGTTAAACACTGAAGCTTTCTTT.

The chain couples TRBV5-4 to TRBJ1-3; TRBD1 might be the D (6 bases). The CDR3 has 16 residues. Germline V CDR1 and CDR2: SGHNT, YYREEE (reference sequence). V was pared by 4 bases and J by 3 bases, with 17 bases between. CDR3 in amino acids: CASSQATGIGGNTIYF. The CDR3 nucleotides read TGTGCCAGCAGCCAAGCGACAGGCATAGGTGGAAACACCATATATTTT. Full variable domain (missing parts from reference TRBV5-4 and TRBJ1-3): ETGVTQSPTHLIKTRGQQVTLRCSSQSGHNTVSWYQQALGQGPQFIFQYYREEENGRGNFPPRFSGLQFPNYSSELNVNALELDDSALYLCASSQATGIGGNTIYFGEGSWLTVV.

This rearrangement joins TRBV2 to TRBJ2-5; tentative D call: TRBD2 (6 bases). This CDR3 comprises 15 residues. Between the trimmed V and J ends, which lost 6 bases and 2 bases, there was a span of 16 bases. Germline V lookup: CDR1 SNHLY, CDR2 FYNNEI. The CDR3 nucleotides read TGTGCCAGCAGAATGGCCGGGGGATGGCAAGAGACCCAGTACTTC. Its protein is CASRMAGGWQETQYF. The whole variable domain, filled in from reference TRBV2 and TRBJ2-5, reads EPEVTQTPSHQVTQMGQEVILRCVPISNHLYFYWYRQILGQKVEFLVSFYNNEISEKSEIFDDQFSVERPDGSNFTLKIRSTKLEDSAMYFCASRMAGGWQETQYFGPGTRLLVL.

The rearrangement joins TRBV19 to TRBJ2-6; D call uncertain. Trimming shortened V by 6 bases and J by 0 bases, and 6 bases separated the two germline ends. In germline, CDR1 is LNHDA, CDR2 SQIVND (reference sequence). CDR3 size: 14 residues. CDR3 DNA sequence: TGTGCCAGTAGAGAGAGCTCTGGGGCCAACGTCCTGACTTTC. It is translated as CASRESSGANVLTF. Full variable domain (rest looked up from reference TRBV19 and TRBJ2-6): DGGITQSPKYLFRKEGQNVTLSCEQNLNHDAMYWYRQDPGQGLRLIYYSQIVNDFQKGDIAEGYSVSREKKESFPLTVTSAQKNPTAFYLCASRESSGANVLTFGAGSRLTVL.

V is TRBV5-1 and J is TRBJ1-2; TRBD1 aligns across 8 bases. This CDR3 region has 15 residues. V was clipped by 4 bases and J by 6 bases; unmatched bases: 11. Germline CDR1 and CDR2: SGHRS and YFSETQ. CDR3 residues: CASSIEETGANGYTF. Here the CDR3 DNA reads TGCGCCAGCAGCATCGAGGAGACAGGGGCGAATGGCTACACCTTC.